This TCR beta chain was recovered during a study of T cell repertoires in cytomegalovirus infection. Across the study: Selected CMV epitopes included recently identified HLA-C-restricted ones as well as well-studied HLA-B-restricted ones. In public TCR beta signatures, there were indications of both CMV infection and matching HLA type. Study-level results: Summed public TCR beta family frequency identified CMV carriers bearing the relevant HLA.

Germline V gene data show CDR1 as SGHTA and CDR2 as FQGNSA. The CDR3 has 14 amino acids. V dropped 4 bases and J dropped 2 bases, with 12 bases sitting between them. From the reads, TCRdb called clonotypes with MiXCR, one entry per CDR3 protein. The sample has about 160,000 distinct CDR3 sequences, roughly 22% seen once. Note on this clonotype: Its specificity is not known.

The TCR was taken from a human donor in good health (CMV status not recorded). Some clones in this sample may be carry-over from other donors' samples. V and J are TRBV7-2 and TRBJ2-7; D unresolved. This specimen consisted of CD8+ T cells from cultured PBMCs, obtained from culture after CMV antigen stimulation. The DNA of the CDR3 is TGTGCCAGCAGCTCTTCCCATTTACCCTACGAGCAGTACTTC. As protein: CASSSSHLPYEQYF.